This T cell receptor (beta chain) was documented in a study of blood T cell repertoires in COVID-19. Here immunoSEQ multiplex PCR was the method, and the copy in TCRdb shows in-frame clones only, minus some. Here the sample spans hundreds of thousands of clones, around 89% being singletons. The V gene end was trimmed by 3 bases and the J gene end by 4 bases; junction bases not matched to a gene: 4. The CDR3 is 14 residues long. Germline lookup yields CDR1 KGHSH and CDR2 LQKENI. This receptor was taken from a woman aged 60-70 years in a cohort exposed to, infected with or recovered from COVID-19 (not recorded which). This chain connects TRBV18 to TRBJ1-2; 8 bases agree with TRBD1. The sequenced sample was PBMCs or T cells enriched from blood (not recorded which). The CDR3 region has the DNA TGTGCCAGCTCACCCGGACAGGGTAGCTATGGCTACACCTTC. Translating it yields CASSPGQGSYGYTF. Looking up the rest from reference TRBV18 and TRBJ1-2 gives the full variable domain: NAGVMQNPRHLVRRRGQEARLRCSPMKGHSHVYWYRQLPEEGLKFMVYLQKENIIDESGMPKERFSAEFPKEGPSILRIQQVVRGDSAAYFCASSPGQGSYGYTFGSGTRLTVV.